These T cell receptor beta chains were read from a single sample in a study of beta chain features in type 1 diabetes. This table comes from immunoSEQ multiplex PCR, and its TCRdb copy is limited to in-frame clones, with some not included. Of some 160,000 clones listed, roughly 9% are singletons. The sequencing input was central memory CD4+ T cells from blood. Receptors were obtained from a woman in her twenties or thirties with type 1 diabetes. Both conserved end residues are part of each CDR3. The D gene is left open where the match is weak. Size is stated for part of the rows, as once, few or many counts, or as a class when the clone is expanded.

d_call j_call clone_size v_call cdr3_nt cdr3_aa
TRBD1 TRBJ2-7 - TRBV6-5 TGTGCCAGCAGTCCCGACAGGGATTCCTACGAGCAGTACTTC CASSPDRDSYEQYF
TRBD2 TRBJ2-4 few TRBV28 TGTGCCAGCAAATTGGCCGGGACTAGCGGTAAAAACATTCAGTACTTC CASKLAGTSGKNIQYF
TRBD2 TRBJ2-1 many TRBV7-9 TGTGCCAGCAGTTCTAGCGGGAGAGCATACAATGAGCAGTTCTTC CASSSSGRAYNEQFF
- TRBJ2-7 - TRBV27 TGTGCCAGCAGTTCCAGGGGTGGCTACTACGAGCAGTACTTC CASSSRGGYYEQYF
TRBD1 TRBJ1-1 few TRBV7-2 TGTGCCAGCAGCTTAATGCAGGGGGGCACTGAAGCTTTCTTT CASSLMQGGTEAFF
- TRBJ2-5 - TRBV7-6 TGTGCCAGCAGCCCCCAGGGTGGTCGGGAGACCCAGTACTTC CASSPQGGRETQYF
- TRBJ1-2 few TRBV7-3 TGTGCCAGCAGCCCCCCCTCCGGGAACGGCTACACCTTC CASSPPSGNGYTF
TRBD1 TRBJ1-1 - TRBV29-1 TGCAGCGTCGCGTGGACAGGAAACACTGAAGCTTTCTTT CSVAWTGNTEAFF
TRBD1 TRBJ1-3 - TRBV29-1 TGCAGCGCCACGGACCCTCAGGGGGAATCTGGAAACACCATATATTTT CSATDPQGESGNTIYF
TRBD1 TRBJ1-4 - TRBV4-1 TGCGCCAGCAGCCAGACAGGGAATTATAATGAAAAACTGTTTTTT CASSQTGNYNEKLFF
TRBD1 TRBJ1-1 - TRBV6-5 TGTGCCAGCAGGCCGGGACAGGGAAAGAACACTGAAGCTTTCTTT CASRPGQGKNTEAFF
TRBD2 TRBJ2-5 - TRBV10-3 TGTGCCACAGAGGGACTAGAAGAGACCCAGTACTTC CATEGLEETQYF
- TRBJ1-2 few TRBV28 TGTGCCAGCAGTTTATCGTCCGGGGTTAACTATGGCTACACCTTC CASSLSSGVNYGYTF
- TRBJ2-7 - TRBV30 TGTGCCTGGGCCGGCCGGGGAGGCTCCTACGAGCAGTACTTC CAWAGRGGSYEQYF
TRBD2 TRBJ2-7 few TRBV28 TGTGCCAGCAGTCCCGCTGGGGCAGCCCGGGGGGACGAGCAGTACTTC CASSPAGAARGDEQYF
- TRBJ2-5 - TRBV5-1 TGCGCCAGCAGCTGGACAGAAGGTACCCAAGAGACCCAGTACTTC CASSWTEGTQETQYF
- TRBJ2-7 few TRBV27 TGTGCCAGCAGTTTCCGGGAGCGGTACGAGCAGTACTTC CASSFRERYEQYF
- TRBJ2-1 many TRBV21-1 TGTGCCAGCCACCTCGGGTACTCCTACAATGAGCAGTTCTTC CASHLGYSYNEQFF
TRBD1 TRBJ1-5 - TRBV7-9 TGTGCCAGCAGCTTGGGGACAGCTTCCAGTTCTAATCAGCCCCAGCATTTT CASSLGTASSSNQPQHF
- TRBJ2-3 - TRBV28 TGTGCCAGCAGTTTCGGGGCAGATACGCAGTATTTT CASSFGADTQYF
- TRBJ2-3 few TRBV9 TGTGCCAGCAGCGTAGGTCCAAGCGGAGCCAGCACAGATACGCAGTATTTT CASSVGPSGASTDTQYF
- TRBJ2-1 few TRBV21-1 TGTGCCAGCAGCAAAGACCGTCTCCCTGAGAGTTCCTACAATGAGCAGTTCTTC CASSKDRLPESSYNEQFF
- TRBJ2-7 - TRBV18 TGTGCCAGCTCGGCGGGGAGGTCCTACGAGCAGTACTTC CASSAGRSYEQYF
TRBD1 TRBJ2-3 few TRBV7-6 TGTGCCAGCAGCACCCGACAGGGCTCCCCGTATTTT CASSTRQGSPYF
TRBD1 TRBJ2-2 - TRBV18 TGTGCCAGCTCACCAATGGGACAGAGTTCAGGGGAGCTGTTTTTT CASSPMGQSSGELFF
- TRBJ2-1 few TRBV5-1 TGCGCCAGCAGGGTACAGGGCTACAATGAGCAGTTCTTC CASRVQGYNEQFF
TRBD1 TRBJ2-5 - TRBV28 TGTGCCAGCAGTTTCGGGACAGGGCCTCAAGAGACCCAGTACTTC CASSFGTGPQETQYF
- TRBJ2-4 - TRBV6-1 TGTGCCAGCACCCCATCGAGGGTAAACATTCAGTACTTC CASTPSRVNIQYF
TRBD1 TRBJ1-2 - TRBV7-2 TGTGCCAGCAGCTTAGTGCAGGGGGCGGCTGGCTACACCTTC CASSLVQGAAGYTF
- TRBJ2-3 few TRBV5-1 TGCGCCAGCAGCTTGGGGCTCCTTAGCGCAGATACGCAGTATTTT CASSLGLLSADTQYF
TRBD2 TRBJ2-7 few TRBV18 TGTGCCAGCTCACCAGGTAGCGGGAGTAACGAGCAGTACTTC CASSPGSGSNEQYF
TRBD2 TRBJ2-2 - TRBV27 TGTGCCTTACTAGCGGGAGGCCCTGGGGAGCTGTTTTTT CALLAGGPGELFF
- TRBJ1-4 - TRBV14 TGTGCCAGCAGCCAACGGACAGCCAACAATGAAAAACTGTTTTTT CASSQRTANNEKLFF
- TRBJ2-3 - TRBV9 TGTGCCAGCAGCGTAGCTACGCCGGCAGATACGCAGTATTTT CASSVATPADTQYF
TRBD1 TRBJ2-6 few TRBV7-9 TGTGCCAGCAGCCGGACAGGGGGCACTGGGGCCAACGTCCTGACTTTC CASSRTGGTGANVLTF
TRBD1 TRBJ2-6 - TRBV6-5 TGTGCCAGCAGCTATGGACAGGAGAACGTCCTGACTTTC CASSYGQENVLTF